The rows below give T cell receptor beta chains drawn from one sample of a study of cytomegalovirus exposure and HLA in healthy donors. This table comes from immunoSEQ multiplex PCR, and its TCRdb copy is limited to in-frame clones, with some not included. Of more than 95,000 clones listed, about 83% are singletons. The sequenced sample was PBMCs. The receptors were gathered from a man aged 18-30 years in good health and CMV-seronegative. Both conserved end residues are part of each CDR3. A D gene is named only where the DNA matches it firmly. For some rows the clone size is stated as once, few or many, or as a class when expanded; others skip it.

j_gene | v_gene | d_gene | abundance | CDR3aa | CDR3nt
TRBJ1-1 | TRBV19 | TRBD1 | - | CASTRTGGRNTEAFF | TGTGCCAGTACCCGGACAGGGGGCAGGAACACTGAAGCTTTCTTT
TRBJ2-7 | TRBV7-3 | TRBD1 | - | CASSLATGTGSHEQYF | TGTGCCAGCAGCTTAGCCACCGGGACAGGGTCCCACGAGCAGTACTTC
TRBJ2-1 | TRBV7-2 | - | - | CASSLDPGSSYNEQFF | TGTGCCAGCAGCTTAGATCCCGGGAGCTCCTACAATGAGCAGTTCTTC
TRBJ1-1 | TRBV5-4 | - | - | CASSLGGPNTEAFF | TGTGCCAGCAGCTTGGGCGGCCCGAACACTGAAGCTTTCTTT
TRBJ2-5 | TRBV7-9 | TRBD1 | - | CASSPGTGNVETQYF | TGTGCCAGCAGCCCTGGGACAGGGAACGTCGAGACCCAGTACTTC
TRBJ2-4 | TRBV5-4 | - | - | CASSLHQGNIQYF | TGTGCCAGCAGCTTGCATCAGGGAAACATTCAGTACTTC
TRBJ1-2 | TRBV19 | - | - | CASSNVADLGGPSLGYTF | TGTGCCAGTAGTAATGTCGCGGATCTAGGGGGTCCGTCGTTGGGCTACACCTTC
TRBJ1-3 | TRBV4-2 | - | - | CASSQDPRGAGGNTIYF | TGTGCCAGCAGCCAAGATCCACGCGGGGCTGGTGGAAACACCATATATTTT
TRBJ1-5 | TRBV29-1 | - | - | CSVRGSSNQPQHF | TGCAGCGTCCGGGGGTCTAGCAATCAGCCCCAGCATTTT
TRBJ2-5 | TRBV15 | TRBD1 | once | CATSRGGTTGSKTQYF | TGTGCCACCAGCAGAGGGGGGACGACAGGGTCTAAGACCCAGTACTTC
TRBJ2-7 | TRBV5-4 | - | - | CASSFTGTASYEQYF | TGTGCCAGCAGCTTTACGGGGACTGCTTCCTACGAGCAGTACTTC
TRBJ2-7 | TRBV4-1 | - | - | CASSLTSVEGHRSYEQYF | TGCGCCAGCAGCCTAACCAGCGTGGAGGGGCATCGCTCCTACGAGCAGTACTTC
TRBJ2-5 | TRBV6-5 | - | few | CASSPGTTDSETQYF | TGTGCCAGCAGTCCCGGGACAACGGACTCAGAGACCCAGTACTTC
TRBJ1-1 | TRBV4-2 | TRBD1 | - | CASSSRDRVNTEAFF | TGTGCCAGCAGCTCAAGGGACAGGGTGAACACTGAAGCTTTCTTT
TRBJ2-7 | TRBV7-9 | TRBD1 | few | CASSPRTGEHYEQYF | TGTGCCAGCAGCCCGAGGACAGGGGAACACTACGAGCAGTACTTC
TRBJ2-6 | TRBV28 | TRBD2 | - | CATIAGGVSGANVLTF | TGTGCCACTATAGCGGGAGGGGTTTCAGGGGCCAACGTCCTGACTTTC
TRBJ2-3 | TRBV5-1 | - | - | CASSIQGSDTQYF | TGCGCCAGCAGCATCCAGGGTTCAGATACGCAGTACTTT
TRBJ2-7 | TRBV5-4 | - | - | CASSQGFGAGPYEQYF | TGCGCCAGCAGCCAAGGGTTCGGAGCGGGCCCCTACGAGCAGTACTTC
TRBJ2-3 | TRBV11-3 | - | - | CASSFEKGDTQYF | TGTGCCAGCAGCTTCGAAAAGGGGGATACGCAGTATTTT
TRBJ2-1 | TRBV4-3 | TRBD2 | - | CASSQAAGLPGEQFF | TGCGCCAGCAGCCAGGCAGCGGGACTACCCGGTGAGCAGTTCTTC
TRBJ2-5 | TRBV7-2 | TRBD2 | - | CASSLMVRLAGQETQYF | TGTGCCAGCAGCTTAATGGTGAGACTAGCGGGCCAAGAGACCCAGTACTTC
TRBJ2-7 | TRBV5-1 | TRBD2 | - | CASSLGGRTDEQYF | TGCGCCAGCAGCTTGGGCGGGAGGACCGACGAGCAGTACTTC
TRBJ1-6 | TRBV6-1 | TRBD1 | - | CASSELDRGNSPLHF | TGTGCCAGCAGTGAACTTGACAGGGGCAATTCACCCCTCCACTTT
TRBJ1-5 | TRBV7-2 | - | - | CASSLTGLGNQPQHF | TGTGCCAGCAGCTTAACAGGGTTGGGCAATCAGCCCCAGCATTTT
TRBJ2-7 | TRBV4-2 | TRBD2 | - | CASSQSGSGDEQYF | TGTGCCAGCAGCCAGAGCGGGAGCGGGGACGAGCAGTACTTC
TRBJ2-5 | TRBV5-1 | TRBD2 | - | CASSSTSGRTNDGVVGGTQYF | TGCGCCAGCAGCTCGACTAGCGGGCGAACGAACGATGGGGTGGTTGGTGGGACCCAGTACTTC
TRBJ2-1 | TRBV29-1 | TRBD2 | - | CSVSSRGTSGSRSYNEQFF | TGCAGCGTGAGCTCGAGGGGGACTAGCGGGAGTCGGTCCTACAATGAGCAGTTCTTC
TRBJ1-2 | TRBV7-9 | - | - | CSSSLAGTIGYTF | TGTTCCAGCAGCTTAGCAGGGACAATCGGCTACACCTTC
TRBJ2-5 | TRBV28 | - | - | CASSSTGGGETQYF | TGTGCCAGCAGTTCTACAGGGGGGGGAGAGACCCAGTACTTC
TRBJ2-7 | TRBV27 | - | - | CASRTTSYEQYF | TGTGCCAGCAGGACTACCTCCTACGAGCAGTACTTC
TRBJ1-5 | TRBV4-3 | - | - | CASSQDWDADYPSNQPQHF | TGCGCCAGCAGCCAAGATTGGGATGCTGACTACCCTTCTAATCAGCCCCAGCATTTT
TRBJ1-5 | TRBV28 | TRBD1 | many | CASSFIQGFGNQPQHF | TGTGCCAGCAGTTTTATACAGGGGTTTGGCAATCAGCCCCAGCATTTT
TRBJ2-6 | TRBV6-4 | TRBD2 | few | CASSPTGTRRPGANVLTF | TGTGCCAGCAGTCCAACCGGGACTAGGCGTCCTGGGGCCAACGTCCTGACTTTC
TRBJ2-7 | TRBV5-6 | - | few | CASSGGDYEQYF | TGTGCCAGCAGCGGCGGGGACTACGAGCAGTACTTC